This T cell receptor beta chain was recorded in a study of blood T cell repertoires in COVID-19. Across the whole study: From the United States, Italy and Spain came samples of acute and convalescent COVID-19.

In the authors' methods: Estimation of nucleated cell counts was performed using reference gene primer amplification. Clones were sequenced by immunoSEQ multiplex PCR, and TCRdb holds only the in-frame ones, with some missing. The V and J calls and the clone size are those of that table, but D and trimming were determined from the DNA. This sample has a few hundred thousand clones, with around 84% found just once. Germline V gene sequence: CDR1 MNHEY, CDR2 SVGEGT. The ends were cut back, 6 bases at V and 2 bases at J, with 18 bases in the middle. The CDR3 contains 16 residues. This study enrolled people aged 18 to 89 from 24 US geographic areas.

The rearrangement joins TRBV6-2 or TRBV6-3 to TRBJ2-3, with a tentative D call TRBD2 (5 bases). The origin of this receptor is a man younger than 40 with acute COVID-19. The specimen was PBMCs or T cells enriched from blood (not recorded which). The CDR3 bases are TGTGCCAGCAGCCCCGGCTTTAGCGAGCCCACAGATACGCAGTATTTT. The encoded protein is CASSPGFSEPTDTQYF.